This T cell receptor beta chain was observed in a study of blood T cell repertoires in COVID-19 (dated by TCRdb to between 2020 and 2021). Some background on the complete study: Collaborator samples came from the United States, Italy and Spain and covered acute and convalescent phases of COVID-19. Samples were obtained from the ongoing ImmuneRACE study (first 160 participants) and from 950 to 1,500 subjects provided by 6 global collaborators. The prospective study material was composed of cDNA or gDNA derived from T cells, B-cell-depleted T cells, or PBMCs. Where HLA class I and class II types were available, the types were taken from metadata supplied by the sample provider, not from assay-based typing. Deeply sampled blood TCRbeta repertoires from subjects exposed to, actively infected with, or recovered from COVID-19 were included in the dataset. The sample metadata nearly always contained a de-identified subject ID, COVID-19 status, age in years and sex. The repertoires were made available in a free public database intended to serve as a resource for research on the immune response to SARS-CoV-2.

From its cysteine to its phenylalanine, the CDR3 spans 17 amino acids. Only CDR3 DNA remains: 51 bases, in frame from the first base. CDR1 ENHRY and CDR2 SYGVKD are derived from the germline V gene. V is pared back by 3 bases and J by 0 bases, with 15 bases lying between the germline termini. Overall study outcomes, separate from this receptor: The quantity of clinical and demographic metadata differed by source and by participant and was supplied without curation.

Collaborating institutions collected whole blood in K2EDTA tubes following their own protocols. For TCRbeta analysis, collaborator samples were shipped as frozen whole blood, as isolated PBMCs, or as DNA extracted from either sample type. Concerning this clone: Its antigen has not been determined. The record has no base qualities; no much larger clone is one base away.

TCRbeta CDR3 regions were amplified from genomic DNA using the immunoSEQ Assay, a bias-controlled multiplex PCR. The authors' pipeline ran thus. Nucleated cell counts per sample were estimated from amplification of reference gene primers within the assay. Sequence reads were collapsed and filtered to measure the absolute abundance of every unique TCRbeta CDR3 rearrangement. For each sample, productive Simpson clonality was calculated as the square root of Simpson's diversity index across productive rearrangements. Drawn from immuneACCESS, this table holds only the in-frame rearrangements with V and J called that TCRdb kept. Clones are partly lost; checked studies trace under half to an unresolved V gene and leave the rest unexplained. V, J and clone size were drawn from that table, and D and trimming were deduced from the DNA. The sample records about 120,000 clones, approximately 71% of which are singletons. The ten biggest clones cover 2% to 2.5% of the sample.

The TCR sequence derives from a woman between 65 and 79 years old with acute or convalescent COVID-19. Rearrangement joined TRBV10-3 to TRBJ2-1; D gene: possibly TRBD2, on 6 matching bases. The sample taken for sequencing was peripheral blood. The nucleotide sequence reads as follows: TGTGCCATCAGTGATTCGGGAGCTGGGGGCTCCTACAATGAGCAGTTCTTC. Translated, this gives CAISDSGAGGSYNEQFF.